The source of this TCR beta chain is a study of blood T cells in healthy people across ages. Germline CDR1 is MGHRA and CDR2 is YSYEKL. This CDR3 comprises 16 residues. The V segment lost 4 bases and the J segment 1 base; nucleotides outside the gene matches: 7. The use of a sample-barcoded 5' primer and a J-beta primer mix characterized a second PCR of roughly 7 to 11 cycles. TCRdb analysed the 5' RACE reads with MiXCR anew, one entry per CDR3 protein. The data hold 1.5 million to 1.8 million distinct CDR3 sequences, with 35% to 45% observed a single time. The gene calls are TRBV4-1 and TRBJ2-3, with 8 bases identical to TRBD2. What was sequenced was blood. This TCR came from a woman younger than 30 in good health. CDR3 nucleotides: TGCGCCAGCAGCCTACCAGCGGGGGCCCGCACAGATACGCAGTATTTT. This sequence encodes CASSLPAGARTDTQYF.